The 27 T cell receptor beta chains presented below share a single source sample, sequenced in a study of blood T cell repertoires in COVID-19. This table comes from immunoSEQ multiplex PCR, and its TCRdb copy is limited to in-frame clones, with some not included. The sample consists of 110,000 to 150,000 clones, around 86% of them appearing once. The sample consisted of peripheral blood. These receptors all stem from a human donor in a cohort sampled during active COVID-19.

In regard to this clone: Distinct nucleotide sequences in the sample also encode this CDR3. This rearrangement joins TRBV19 to TRBJ2-3, with D unclear. Germline CDR1 and CDR2: LNHDA and SQIVND (reference sequence). The CDR3 has 13 amino acids. The V and J ends lost 3 bases and 1 base respectively, with 5 bases between them. CDR3 bases: TGTGCCAGTAGTATTAGTGGCACAGATACGCAGTATTTT. This encodes CASSISGTDTQYF.

This clone was detected a few times. The chain employs TRBV20-1 and TRBJ2-1, with a possible D match to TRBD2 (5 bases). There are 11 residues in the CDR3. The V gene lost 8 bases and the J gene lost 6 bases, with 11 bases spanning the gap. Germline V lookup: CDR1 DFQATT, CDR2 SNEGSKA (reference sequence). The DNA for the CDR3 is TGCAGTCCGCGGAGGTTCAATGAGCAGTTCTTC. Amino acids: CSPRRFNEQFF.

In this sample, this clone turned up a few times. One end of the junction does not line up with germline, which may come from a read error. The rearrangement links TRBV6-5 to TRBJ2-1; D uncertain. The CDR3 totals 14 residues. Germline V CDR1 and CDR2: MNHEY, SVGAGI. This chain's CDR3 is CASSYSLGLNGQFF. The CDR3 DNA reads as TGTGCCAGCAGTTACTCGCTGGGCTTGAATGGGCAGTTCTTC.

The chain recombines TRBV5-5 with TRBJ1-5; D not certain. Germline CDR1 reads SGHKS; CDR2 reads YYEKEE (reference sequence). Trimming stripped 6 bases from V and 4 bases from J, with 14 bases between. The CDR3 is 14 residues long. The CDR3 DNA follows: TGTGCCAGCACAAGAAACTACCGGAATCAGCCCCAGCATTTT. This encodes CASTRNYRNQPQHF.

CDR3: CASSYSGAGGNNEQFF. The DNA of the CDR3 is TGTGCCAGCAGTTACTCGGGGGCGGGAGGGAACAATGAGCAGTTCTTC. The chain recombines TRBV6-6 with TRBJ2-1, with 9 bases lining up with TRBD2. The V gene's germline CDR1 is MNHNY and CDR2 SVGAGI (reference sequence). Trimming cost V 0 bases and J 5 bases; bases outside gene matches: 5. This CDR3 is built from 16 residues.

The J gene is TRBJ1-2, the V gene TRBV5-5; 7 bases align to TRBD1. Trimming cost V 3 bases and J 2 bases; bases outside gene matches: 4. This CDR3 has 14 amino acids. Germline CDR1 is SGHKS and CDR2 is YYEKEE (reference sequence). CDR3 sequence: CASSSQGLNYGYTF. The CDR3 DNA reads TGTGCCAGCAGCTCACAGGGGCTGAACTATGGCTACACCTTC.

The chain joins TRBV7-2 to TRBJ1-2, with no clear D. Trimming pared 1 base from V and 7 bases from J, leaving 19 bases between. Germline V gives CDR1 SGHTA, CDR2 FQGNSA. This CDR3 contains 16 residues. The CDR3 sequence is CASSLEVGILTGGYTF. Here the CDR3 DNA reads TGTGCCAGCAGCTTAGAAGTCGGCATCCTAACGGGTGGCTACACCTTC. The full variable domain, rest sourced from reference TRBV7-2 and TRBJ1-2, is GAGVSQSPSNKVTEKGKDVELRCDPISGHTALYWYRQSLGQGLEFLIYFQGNSAPDKSGLPSDRFSAERTGGSVSTLTIQRTQQEDSAVYLCASSLEVGILTGGYTFGSGTRLTVV.

This clone has a single count. This rearrangement joins TRBV11-1 to TRBJ2-6; D is unclear. V lost 5 bases and J 4 bases, leaving 9 bases between the germline ends. This CDR3 is 14 amino acids long. CDR1 is SGHAT and CDR2 is FQDESV in the germline V gene (reference sequence). CDR3 sequence (DNA): TGTGCCAGCAGCCCACAATCCGGGGCCAACGTCCTGACTTTC. This sequence encodes CASSPQSGANVLTF.

The chain joins TRBV11-3 to TRBJ2-2; a possible D gene is TRBD2 (6 bases). The CDR3 is made up of 15 amino acids. Germline CDR1 reads SGHNT; CDR2 reads YENEEA. The germline V and J ends were trimmed by 2 bases and 8 bases, with 15 bases remaining between them. The CDR3 is CASSLSLARVGELFF. CDR3 DNA: TGTGCCAGCAGCTTAAGCCTAGCGCGGGTGGGGGAGCTGTTTTTT.

The table lists this clone with a count of one. The chain employs TRBV9 and TRBJ2-1; D unclear. CDR3 size: 15 residues. Germline lookup yields CDR1 SGDLS and CDR2 YYNGEE. The V end lost 0 bases, the J end lost 0 bases, and 7 bases lay between the germline ends. The CDR3 reads CASSVDPGSYNEQFF. The CDR3 DNA is TGTGCCAGCAGCGTAGACCCGGGCTCCTACAATGAGCAGTTCTTC.

Only one count was recorded for this clone. The CDR3 loop is CATGTGSEQFF. For the CDR3, the DNA is TGTGCCACCGGAACAGGGAGTGAGCAGTTCTTC. J is TRBJ2-1 and V is TRBV24-1; D is perhaps TRBD1 (6 bases). Germline CDR1 is KGHDR and CDR2 is SFDVKD. This CDR3 is built from 11 residues. V was trimmed by 9 bases and J by 9 bases, leaving 11 bases between them.

The V call is TRBV4-2, the J call TRBJ1-2; D is uncertain. Trimming stripped 1 base from V and 5 bases from J, with 17 bases between. The CDR3 has 16 residues. Per the germline V gene, CDR1 is LGHNA and CDR2 is YNFKEQ. CDR3 residues: CASSQVPPIRGYGYTF. The CDR3 DNA follows: TGTGCCAGCAGCCAAGTCCCCCCTATAAGAGGATATGGCTACACCTTC.

The rearrangement uses TRBV7-9 and TRBJ1-1; D call uncertain. This CDR3 spans 14 amino acids. With 5 bases removed from V and 0 bases from J, the gap between germline ends came to 10 bases. CDR1 is SEHNR and CDR2 is FQNEAQ in the germline V gene (reference sequence). CDR3 bases: TGTGCCAGCAGCCCCCCTCCCCTGAACACTGAAGCTTTCTTT. The encoded protein is CASSPPPLNTEAFF.

The chain has TRBV25-1 and TRBJ2-7; 8 nucleotides match TRBD1. CDR1 is MGHDK, CDR2 SYGVNS, per germline. Losses at the gene ends were 7 bases for V and 0 bases for J; bases not matched to a gene: 8. The CDR3 spans 15 residues. As DNA, the CDR3 is TGTGCCAGCACCCCCTCAGGGGGCGGCTCCTACGAGCAGTACTTC. It yields the protein CASTPSGGGSYEQYF.

The chain couples TRBV6-2 or TRBV6-3 to TRBJ2-5; D may correspond to TRBD1 or TRBD2 (5 bases each). CDR3 length equals 15 residues. The ends were cut back, 7 bases at V and 1 base at J, with 16 bases in the middle. Germline V gene data show CDR1 as MNHEY and CDR2 as SVGEGT. This CDR3 reads CASTPGPAIQETQYF. The DNA for the CDR3 is TGTGCCAGCACCCCGGGGCCGGCAATCCAAGAGACCCAGTACTTC.

This sequence joins TRBV7-2 and TRBJ1-1; D uncertain. The CDR3 contains 13 residues. The V gene lost 4 bases and the J gene lost 7 bases, with 13 bases spanning the gap. Germline assignment: CDR1 SGHTA and CDR2 FQGNSA. The CDR3 spells CASSSVGEGEAFF. The DNA for the CDR3 is TGTGCCAGCAGCTCCGTTGGAGAGGGTGAAGCTTTCTTT.

The chain joins TRBV29-1 to TRBJ2-2; 7 bases line up with TRBD2. The CDR3 is made up of 15 amino acids. Trimming took 1 base from V and 2 from J; bases not matched to a gene: 4. Looked up from germline, CDR1 is SQVTM and CDR2 is ANQGSEA. The CDR3 here is CSVEAERENTGELFF. CDR3 DNA: TGCAGCGTTGAAGCGGAGCGGGAAAACACCGGGGAGCTGTTTTTT.

CDR3 nucleotides: TGTGCCAGCAGCTTTCGCTATGGCTACACCTTC. This sequence encodes CASSFRYGYTF. The chain recombines TRBV7-2 with TRBJ1-2; D unclear. CDR3 length: 11 residues. V lost 3 bases, J lost 4 bases, and 3 bases lay in between. Germline V gives CDR1 SGHTA, CDR2 FQGNSA.

The chain employs TRBV21-1 and TRBJ1-5. TRBV21-1 is designated a pseudogene. The CDR3 sequence is 18 residues long. The DNA of the CDR3 is TGTGCCAGCAGCCTGCCCACGGGAACGGATTATAGCAATCAGCCCCAGCATTTT. It is translated as CASSLPTGTDYSNQPQHF.

The chain joins TRBV27 to TRBJ1-5; TRBD1 matches at 9 bases. Germline CDR1 MNHEY, CDR2 SMNVEV (reference sequence). J gave up 7 bases and V 5 bases, and 6 bases lay outside the gene matches. The CDR3 length is 14 residues. The CDR3 is CASSDHRGLQPQHF. Written as DNA, the CDR3 is TGTGCCAGCAGTGACCACAGGGGGCTGCAGCCCCAGCATTTT.

This rearrangement joins TRBV5-1 to TRBJ2-2; D is perhaps TRBD2 (7 bases). CDR3 length: 17 residues. The V and J ends lost 0 bases and 4 bases respectively, with 16 bases between them. Germline V gives CDR1 SGHRS, CDR2 YFSETQ. The CDR3 loop reads CASSLAGGRQPTGELFF. The CDR3 DNA reads TGCGCCAGCAGCTTGGCCGGGGGGCGGCAACCCACCGGGGAGCTGTTTTTT.

The rearrangement joins TRBV7-9 to TRBJ2-2, with D tentatively TRBD1 (6 bases). CDR1 and CDR2 (germline): SEHNR, FQNEAQ (reference sequence). The CDR3 totals 15 residues. The ends were cut back, 3 bases at V and 5 bases at J, with 13 bases in the middle. DNA of the CDR3: TGTGCCAGCAGCTTTCTGACAGGATCTACCGGGGAGCTGTTTTTT. This codes for CASSFLTGSTGELFF.

This clone was seen just once. The rearrangement uses TRBV19 and TRBJ2-1; 8 bases are a match to TRBD2. The CDR3 covers 15 residues. Germline CDR1 is LNHDA and CDR2 is SQIVND (reference sequence). The ends lost 2 bases at V and 8 bases at J; junction bases unmatched: 8. The CDR3 coding sequence is TGTGCCAGTAGTATAATAACGGGAGGGCACTATGAGCAGTTCTTC. This translates into CASSIITGGHYEQFF.

A note on this clone: One junction end does not reproduce the germline sequence, and a read error may be involved. The chain couples TRBV3-1 (or the pseudogene TRBV3-2) to TRBJ2-1; perhaps TRBD2 as D (6 bases). The CDR3 sequence is 12 residues long. Germline CDR1 and CDR2: LGHDT and YNNKEL (reference sequence). The CDR3 bases are TGTGCCAGCAGCCGCAACCTGGGACTTACGATCTTC. It translates to CASSRNLGLTIF.

This rearrangement joins TRBV3-1 (or the pseudogene TRBV3-2) to TRBJ2-3, with D uncertain. Looked up from germline, CDR1 is LGHDT and CDR2 is YNNKEL (reference sequence). The CDR3 spans 16 residues. With 1 base removed from V and 4 bases from J, the gap between germline ends came to 15 bases. For the CDR3, the DNA is TGTGCCAGCAGCCAAGTGTACGGAGTAAGTCCAGATACGCAGTATTTT. This sequence encodes CASSQVYGVSPDTQYF.

The chain links TRBV11-2 to TRBJ2-7; 7 bases match TRBD2. Trimming took 1 base from V and 6 from J; bases not matched to a gene: 3. Germline lookup yields CDR1 SGHAT and CDR2 FQNNGV. The CDR3 covers 13 residues. The CDR3 DNA follows: TGTGCCAGCAGCTTAGGGGCTAGCGGCGAGCAGTACTTC. Its translation is CASSLGASGEQYF.

This sequence joins TRBV18 and TRBJ2-7; a weak D match, TRBD2 (5 bases). Germline V gene lookup returns CDR1 KGHSH and CDR2 LQKENI. V shed 1 base and J shed 2 bases, with 6 bases lying between them. The CDR3 is 13 amino acids. The CDR3 nucleotides are TGTGCCAGCTCACCACGCGGGCCCTACGAGCAGTACTTC. It codes for CASSPRGPYEQYF.